This TCR beta chain originates from a study of T cell changes during pregnancy in multiple sclerosis (dated by TCRdb to 2018 to 2020). Study-wide context: In women with multiple sclerosis, the researchers looked at how the T cell repertoire shifted as pregnancy progressed.

Receptor libraries were prepared by the immunoSEQ multiplex PCR assay. TCRdb's version of the immuneACCESS table is confined to in-frame rearrangements and falls short of the full clone set. An unresolved V gene accounts for under half of the shortfall where checked; the remainder is of unknown origin. The sample records around 56,000 clones, just over 90% of which are singletons. The ten biggest clones cover 2% to 2.5% of the sample. Regarding this clone: Its antigen specificity is not known. Per-nucleotide qualities are absent, and no much larger clonotype sits a single base away.

Reading the germline V gene (reference sequence) gives CDR1 MNHEY and CDR2 SMNVEV. Compared with germline, V lacks 5 bases and J lacks 2 bases; bases without a gene match: 8. From the cysteine up to the phenylalanine, the CDR3 has a length of 16 residues. CDR3 DNA only is kept here, 48 bases in frame from base 1. The source material was peripheral blood, sampled in the first trimester of pregnancy. The rearranged chain carries TRBV27 and TRBJ2-1, and TRBD2 aligns with 8 junction nucleotides. The clonotype comes from a female donor in good health, enrolled as a control in a pregnancy study. CDR3 reads: CASSTLSGSAYNEQFF. The sequenced DNA is TGTGCCAGCAGTACACTAAGCGGGAGCGCCTACAATGAGCAGTTCTTC.